The 8 T cell receptor beta chains given below trace back to one sample, sequenced in a study of blood T cell repertoires in COVID-19. The repertoire was sequenced with immunoSEQ multiplex PCR; TCRdb's copy has only in-frame clones and lacks some. Of 30,000 to 40,000 clones in the sample, about nine tenths were seen once. The material sequenced was peripheral blood. These receptors all come from a human donor with active COVID-19. The donor label of this sample is uncertain.

The chain employs TRBV12-3 or TRBV12-4 and TRBJ1-2; D is uncertain. CDR3 length: 13 residues. V lost 3 bases to trimming and J lost 1 base, with 6 bases between them. The CDR3 reads CASSLASNYGYTF. Here the CDR3 DNA reads TGTGCCAGCAGTTTGGCCAGTAACTATGGCTACACCTTC.

The count of this clone is one. The chain employs TRBV18 and TRBJ2-3; perhaps TRBD2 as D (6 bases). The CDR3 loop spans 16 amino acids. Germline-derived CDR1 and CDR2 are KGHSH and LQKENI. V dropped 6 bases and J dropped 3 bases, with 19 bases sitting between them. The CDR3 is CASSKVGGAGTDTQYF. The CDR3 nucleotides are TGTGCCAGCTCCAAAGTGGGCGGGGCCGGGACAGATACGCAGTATTTT.

This clone came up once. The V and J genes are TRBV25-1 and TRBJ2-1; 8 nucleotides align to TRBD2. The CDR3 is made up of 16 amino acids. V lost 7 bases to trimming and J lost 2 bases; unmatched junction nucleotides: 10. Germline V gene lookup returns CDR1 MGHDK and CDR2 SYGVNS. The CDR3 is CASIGTGGLTYNEQFF. The DNA of the CDR3 is TGTGCCAGCATCGGGACGGGGGGGCTTACCTACAATGAGCAGTTCTTC.

The V call is TRBV9, the J call TRBJ2-1, with 9 bases that match TRBD2. In germline, CDR1 is SGDLS, CDR2 YYNGEE. This CDR3 has 14 residues. V lost 1 base and J lost 6; bases outside the gene matches: 2. The CDR3 here is CASSVIAGVNEQFF. The CDR3 DNA follows: TGTGCCAGCAGCGTAATAGCGGGGGTCAATGAGCAGTTCTTC.

The rearrangement uses TRBV12-5 and TRBJ2-1; maybe TRBD1 (8 bases). The V gene's germline CDR1 is LGHNT and CDR2 FRNRAP. The CDR3 runs to 13 residues. Between the trimmed V and J ends, which lost 8 bases and 7 bases, there was a span of 15 bases. CDR3 residues: CASSGTGKNEQFF. In nucleotides, the CDR3 is TGTGCTAGTAGCGGGACAGGAAAAAATGAGCAGTTCTTC.

The rearrangement links TRBV6-1 to TRBJ1-6, with D possibly matching TRBD1 (5 bases). This CDR3 has 14 amino acids. V lost 3 bases, J lost 9 bases, and 12 bases lay in between. Germline V CDR1 and CDR2: MNHNS, SASEGT. CDR3 region: CASSDSGGRSPLHF. The CDR3 DNA sequence: TGTGCCAGCAGTGATTCGGGGGGTCGTTCACCCCTCCACTTT.

The J gene is TRBJ1-2, the V gene TRBV5-1; possible D gene TRBD1, 6 bases. The length of the CDR3 is 16 residues. V lost 4 bases to trimming and J lost 2 bases, with 18 bases between them. CDR1 is SGHRS and CDR2 is YFSETQ in the germline V gene. The CDR3 bases are TGCGCCAGCAGCCCGGGGGGGGCACTGGGGAACTATGGCTACACCTTC. Amino acids: CASSPGGALGNYGYTF.

CDR3 amino acids: CASSPTGTRDAFF. The CDR3 DNA reads as TGTGCCAGCAGCCCTACAGGGACAAGAGATGCTTTCTTT. The gene calls are TRBV25-1 and TRBJ1-1; D perhaps matches TRBD1 (6 bases). CDR1 is MGHDK and CDR2 is SYGVNS in the germline V gene. The CDR3 spans 13 residues. Trimming stripped 6 bases from V and 11 bases from J, with 19 bases between.